The clone carrying this T cell receptor (beta chain) was detected a few times. Its target is not known. TCRdb processed the RT-PCR reads anew with MiXCR; each CDR3 protein has one entry. The data show around 480,000 distinct CDR3 sequences, over 9.5% seen once. V shed 5 bases and J 8 bases; nucleotides not matched to a gene: 7. The CDR3 totals 14 residues. The sample originates from a study of response to subunit inactivated influenza vaccine. The study, taken as a whole, reports: T cells newly recruited by each seasonal influenza vaccination are few, the authors suggested.

The material sequenced was PBMCs from blood, taken roughly 46 days after vaccination. V is TRBV12-3 or TRBV12-4 and J is TRBJ1-2, with 11 positions matching TRBD1. This sequence originates from a man between 45 and 60 years old who received an inactivated influenza vaccine. The CDR3 protein is CASSRTGGAKGYTF. The CDR3 DNA reads TGTGCCAGCAGTAGGACAGGGGGCGCGAAAGGCTACACCTTC.